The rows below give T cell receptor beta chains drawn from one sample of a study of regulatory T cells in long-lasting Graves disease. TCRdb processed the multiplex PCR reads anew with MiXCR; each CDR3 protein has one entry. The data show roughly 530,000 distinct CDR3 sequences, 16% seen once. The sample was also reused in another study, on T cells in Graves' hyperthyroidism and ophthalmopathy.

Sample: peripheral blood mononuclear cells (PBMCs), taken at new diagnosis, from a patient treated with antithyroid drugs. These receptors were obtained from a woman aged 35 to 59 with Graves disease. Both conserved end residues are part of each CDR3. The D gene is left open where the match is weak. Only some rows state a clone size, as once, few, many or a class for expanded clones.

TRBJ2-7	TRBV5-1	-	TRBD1	TGCGCCAGCAGCTTGCCGACAGGGGGTCTCTCCGAGCAGTACTTC	CASSLPTGGLSEQYF
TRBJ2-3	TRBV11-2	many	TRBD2	TGTGCCAGCAGCCCCCGACTAGCGAGGACAGATACGCAGTATTTT	CASSPRLARTDTQYF
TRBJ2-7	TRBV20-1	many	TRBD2	TGCAGTGCTAGAGATATCGGGGGGACCTCAGGGAACGAGCAGTACTTC	CSARDIGGTSGNEQYF
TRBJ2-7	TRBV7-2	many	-	TGTGCCAGCAGCCGCCGCAGTGGGGACGCAGACGAGCAGTACTTC	CASSRRSGDADEQYF
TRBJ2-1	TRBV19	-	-	TGTGCCAGTAGCCTCAGCGGAGGGGGCGATTCAAATGAGCAGTTCTTC	CASSLSGGGDSNEQFF
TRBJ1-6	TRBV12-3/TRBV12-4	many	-	TGTGCCAGCAGTTTTAGAGGGTCCGGGGGCAAGAATCATGAATTCAATAATTCACCCCTCCACTTT	CASSFRGSGGKNHEFNNSPLHF
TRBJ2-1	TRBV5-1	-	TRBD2	TGCGCCAGCAGCGCCCGCCTAGCGGGGCGCTTCGATGAGCAGTTCTTC	CASSARLAGRFDEQFF
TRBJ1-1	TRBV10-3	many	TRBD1	TGTGCCATCAGTAGGGACAGATCGAACACTGAAGCTTTCTTT	CAISRDRSNTEAFF
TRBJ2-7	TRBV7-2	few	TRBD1	TGTGCCAGCAGCTTCAACAGGGGTAGCGAGCAGTACTTC	CASSFNRGSEQYF
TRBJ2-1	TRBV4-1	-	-	TGCGCCAGCAGCCAAGCTCTTACAGGGTCTGGGGACTTC	CASSQALTGSGDF
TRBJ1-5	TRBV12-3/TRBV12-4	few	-	TGTGCCAGCAGTCCCCTAGATCTCGGGAGGGGTCAGCCCCAGCATTTT	CASSPLDLGRGQPQHF
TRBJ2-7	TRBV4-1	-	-	TGCGCCAGCAGCCAAGGGGGACTGGGGCAGGACGAGCAGTACTTC	CASSQGGLGQDEQYF
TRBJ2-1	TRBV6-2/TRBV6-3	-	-	TGTGCCAGCAGTTACCAACAGGAGGGCTACGAGCAGTTCTTC	CASSYQQEGYEQFF
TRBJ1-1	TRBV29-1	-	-	TGCAGCATTGAACCCAGACACCCGAACACTGAAGCTTTCTTT	CSIEPRHPNTEAFF
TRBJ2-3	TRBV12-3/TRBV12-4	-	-	TGTGCCAGCAGTTTTAGGGTAGGGACAGATACGCAGTATTTT	CASSFRVGTDTQYF
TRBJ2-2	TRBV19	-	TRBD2	TGTGCCAGTAGAACTAGCGGGGGGAAACCCGGGGAGCTGTTTTTT	CASRTSGGKPGELFF
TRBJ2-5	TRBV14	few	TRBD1	TGTGCCAGCAGCCAAGAGGACAGGGGGGCTCAAGAGACCCAGTACTTC	CASSQEDRGAQETQYF
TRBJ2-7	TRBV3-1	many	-	TGTGCCAGCAGACCGGGGGGCCTCAACGAGCAGTACTTC	CASRPGGLNEQYF
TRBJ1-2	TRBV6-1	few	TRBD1	TGTGCCAGCAGACTGACAGGGGGCCCGGGTAACTATGGCTACACCTTC	CASRLTGGPGNYGYTF
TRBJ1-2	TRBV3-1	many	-	TGTGCCAGCAGCCAATCAGCCTCGGGCGGACGGGGGTACACCTTC	CASSQSASGGRGYTF
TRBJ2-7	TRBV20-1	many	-	TGCAGTGCTAGAGTCCAGGGGGGGGGGTACGAGCAGTACTTC	CSARVQGGGYEQYF
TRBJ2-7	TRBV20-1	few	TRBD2	TGCAGTGCCCCGACGGGGGGGATCGAGCAGTACTTC	CSAPTGGIEQYF
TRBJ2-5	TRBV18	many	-	TGTGCCAGCAGTCCCAAAGAGACCCAGTACTTC	CASSPKETQYF
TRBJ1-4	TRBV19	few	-	TGTGCCAGTAGTCGGGGGTTCGCAACTAATGAAAAACTGTTTTTT	CASSRGFATNEKLFF
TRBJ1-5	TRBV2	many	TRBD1	TGTGCCAGCACCTACGGACAGGGAGATCAGCCCCAGCATTTT	CASTYGQGDQPQHF
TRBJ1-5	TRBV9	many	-	TGTGCCAGCAGCGTAGACGGCACCCGAAGCAATCAGCCCCAGCATTTT	CASSVDGTRSNQPQHF
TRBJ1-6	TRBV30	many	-	TGTGCCTGGAGTAGCTTAGGGCTTGTCCACTTT	CAWSSLGLVHF
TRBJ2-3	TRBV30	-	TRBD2	TGTGCCTGGAGTGTACTCGGGCTAGCGGGGACCGTGCAGTATTTT	CAWSVLGLAGTVQYF
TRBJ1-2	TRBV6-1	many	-	TGTGCCAGCAGCGACGTTCGGGGCGGAGTTAAGAATGGCTACACCTTC	CASSDVRGGVKNGYTF
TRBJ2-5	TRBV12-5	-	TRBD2	TGTGCTAGTGGTTCCGGACTAGCGGGGGGGACAACAGAGACCCAGTACTTC	CASGSGLAGGTTETQYF
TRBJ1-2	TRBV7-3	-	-	TGTGCCAGCAGCTCCCCCGGGACCAACTATGGCTACACCTTC	CASSSPGTNYGYTF
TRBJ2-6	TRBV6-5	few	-	TGTGCCAGCAGTTACGTACGGGGGACCGTATCTGGGGCCAACGTCCTGACTTTC	CASSYVRGTVSGANVLTF
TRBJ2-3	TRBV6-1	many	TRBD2	TGTGCCAGCAGACGCGACCTAGCGGGGGGGCCGCGAGATACGCAGTATTTT	CASRRDLAGGPRDTQYF
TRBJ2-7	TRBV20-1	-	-	TGCAGTGCTACCCGGGCACGGCTTAACTACGAGCAGTACTTC	CSATRARLNYEQYF
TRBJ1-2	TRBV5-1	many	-	TGCGCCAGCAGCTTGGAATCAGGCCCTTATGGCTACACCTTC	CASSLESGPYGYTF
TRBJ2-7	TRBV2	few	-	TGTGCCAGCAGTCTGGTGACAAACGAGCAGTACTTC	CASSLVTNEQYF
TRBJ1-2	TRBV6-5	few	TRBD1	TGTGCCAGCAGTTACGTGTTCCACAGGGGTCGCAATGGCTACACCTTC	CASSYVFHRGRNGYTF
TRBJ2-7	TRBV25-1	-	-	TGTGCCAGCAGTGAATATGGTGACAGATCCTACGAGCAGTACTTC	CASSEYGDRSYEQYF
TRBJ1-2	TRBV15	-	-	TGTGCCACCAGCAGAGATACGAGGAAAGGGGAGTATGGCTACACCTTC	CATSRDTRKGEYGYTF
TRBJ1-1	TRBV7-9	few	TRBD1	TGTGCCAGCAGCCTCGAAGCCGGGGCAGGGGGCACTGAAGCTTTCTTT	CASSLEAGAGGTEAFF
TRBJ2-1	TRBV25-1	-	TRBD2	TGTGCCAGCAGTAGGGCGGGGGGGCGGAGTGAGCAGTTCTTC	CASSRAGGRSEQFF
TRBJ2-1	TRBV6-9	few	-	TGTGCCAGCAGTTACTTGACTATGGGGTTTGATGAGCAGTTCTTC	CASSYLTMGFDEQFF
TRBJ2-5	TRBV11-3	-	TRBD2	TGTGGCAGCAGTTGGGGGGGAGAGACCCAGTACTTC	CGSSWGGETQYF
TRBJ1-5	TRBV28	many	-	TGTGCCAGCAGAACCGGGACGCAGAACAATCAGCCCCAGCATTTT	CASRTGTQNNQPQHF
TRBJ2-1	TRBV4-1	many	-	TGCGCCAGCAGCCAAGTAATTTCCGGGAAGCGCCACAATGAGCAGTTCTTC	CASSQVISGKRHNEQFF
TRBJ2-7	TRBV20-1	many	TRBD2	TGCAGTGCTAGAGCTAGCGGGGGTTACGGTGCGTCCTACGAGCAGTACTTC	CSARASGGYGASYEQYF
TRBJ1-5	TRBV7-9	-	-	TGTGCCAGCAGCCGAATTGGGCGGAATCAGCCCCAGCATTTT	CASSRIGRNQPQHF
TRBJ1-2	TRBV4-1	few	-	TGCGCCAGCAGCCAAGATAAGGATCCCTATGGCTACACCTTC	CASSQDKDPYGYTF
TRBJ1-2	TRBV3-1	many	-	TGTGCCAGCAGCCAAGACAGGTTTGGCTACACCTTC	CASSQDRFGYTF
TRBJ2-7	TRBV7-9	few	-	TGTGCCAGCAGCTCACCACGCACTCTGACTGATATTTACGACGAGCAGTACTTC	CASSSPRTLTDIYDEQYF
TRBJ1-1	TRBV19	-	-	TGTGCCAGTAGTATTCAGGGCGTGAACACTGAAGCTTTCTTT	CASSIQGVNTEAFF
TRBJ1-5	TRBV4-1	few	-	TGCGCCAGCAGCCCCTCAGGGGACAATCAGCCCCAGCATTTT	CASSPSGDNQPQHF
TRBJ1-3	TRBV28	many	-	TGTGCCAGCAGTCTACATGGTTCGGGTGGAAACACCATATATTTT	CASSLHGSGGNTIYF
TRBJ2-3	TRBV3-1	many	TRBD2	TGTGCCAGCAGCCCTACACTAGCGGGAGATACGCAGTATTTT	CASSPTLAGDTQYF
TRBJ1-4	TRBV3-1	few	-	TGTGCCAGCAGCCCAAGGGTTCTTAATGAAAAACTGTTTTTT	CASSPRVLNEKLFF
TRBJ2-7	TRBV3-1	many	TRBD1	TGTGCCAGCAGCCGCCAGGGGGTGAACGAGCAGTACTTC	CASSRQGVNEQYF
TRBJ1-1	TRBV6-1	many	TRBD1	TGTGCCAGCAGTCCGCGAACAGGGGGCTATTACACTGAAGCTTTCTTT	CASSPRTGGYYTEAFF
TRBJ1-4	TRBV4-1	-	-	TGCGCCAGCAGCCGCGGAACCGGGACACCTAATGAAAAACTGTTTTTT	CASSRGTGTPNEKLFF
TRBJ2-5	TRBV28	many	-	TGTGCCAGCAGTTTTGCGGGAAATCGGGAGACCCAGTACTTC	CASSFAGNRETQYF